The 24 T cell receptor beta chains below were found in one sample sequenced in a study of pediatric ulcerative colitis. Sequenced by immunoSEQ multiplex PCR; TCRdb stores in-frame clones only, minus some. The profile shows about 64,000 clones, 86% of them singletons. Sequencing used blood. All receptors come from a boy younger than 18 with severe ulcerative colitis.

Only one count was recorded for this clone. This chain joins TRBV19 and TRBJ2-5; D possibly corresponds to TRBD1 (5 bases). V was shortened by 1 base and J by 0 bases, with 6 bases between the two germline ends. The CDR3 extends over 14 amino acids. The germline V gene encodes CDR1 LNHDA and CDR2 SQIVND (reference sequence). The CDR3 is CASSIGGYQETQYF. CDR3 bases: TGTGCCAGTAGTATAGGGGGCTACCAAGAGACCCAGTACTTC.

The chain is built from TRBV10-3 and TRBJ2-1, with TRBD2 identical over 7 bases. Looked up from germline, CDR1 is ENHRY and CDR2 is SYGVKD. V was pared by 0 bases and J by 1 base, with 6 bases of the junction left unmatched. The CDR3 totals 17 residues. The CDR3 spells CAISESGGRGSYNEQFF. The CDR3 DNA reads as TGTGCCATCAGTGAGTCTGGCGGGAGAGGGTCCTACAATGAGCAGTTCTTC.

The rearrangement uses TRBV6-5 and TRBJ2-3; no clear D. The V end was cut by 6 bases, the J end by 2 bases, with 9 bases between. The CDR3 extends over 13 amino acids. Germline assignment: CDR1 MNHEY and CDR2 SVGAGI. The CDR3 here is CASRPQNTDTQYF. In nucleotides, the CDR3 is TGTGCCAGCAGGCCACAGAACACAGATACGCAGTATTTT.

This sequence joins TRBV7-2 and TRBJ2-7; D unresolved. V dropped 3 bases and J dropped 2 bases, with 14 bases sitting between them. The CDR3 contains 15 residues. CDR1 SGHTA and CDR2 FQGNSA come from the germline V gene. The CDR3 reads CASSLGASPTYEQYF. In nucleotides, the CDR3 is TGTGCCAGCAGCTTGGGCGCGAGCCCGACCTACGAGCAGTACTTC.

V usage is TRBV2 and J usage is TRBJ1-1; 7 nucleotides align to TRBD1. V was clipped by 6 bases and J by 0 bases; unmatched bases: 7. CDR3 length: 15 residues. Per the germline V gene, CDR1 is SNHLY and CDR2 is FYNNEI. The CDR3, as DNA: TGTGCCAGCAGAATAGACAGGGTGGTGAACACTGAAGCTTTCTTT. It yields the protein CASRIDRVVNTEAFF.

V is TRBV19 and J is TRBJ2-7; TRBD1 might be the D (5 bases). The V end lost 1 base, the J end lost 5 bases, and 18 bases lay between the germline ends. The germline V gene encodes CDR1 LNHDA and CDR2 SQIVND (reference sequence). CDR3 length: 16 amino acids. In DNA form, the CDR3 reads TGTGCCAGTAGTATAGGTGGGGCAGGAGACGTCCACGAGCAGTACTTC. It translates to CASSIGGAGDVHEQYF.

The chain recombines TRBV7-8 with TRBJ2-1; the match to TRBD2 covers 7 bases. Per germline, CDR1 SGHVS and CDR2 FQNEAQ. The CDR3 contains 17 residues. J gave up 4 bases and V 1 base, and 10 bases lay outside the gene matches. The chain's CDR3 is CASSLVAGAPTYNEQFF. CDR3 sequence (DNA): TGTGCCAGCAGCTTAGTCGCGGGAGCGCCTACATACAATGAGCAGTTCTTC.

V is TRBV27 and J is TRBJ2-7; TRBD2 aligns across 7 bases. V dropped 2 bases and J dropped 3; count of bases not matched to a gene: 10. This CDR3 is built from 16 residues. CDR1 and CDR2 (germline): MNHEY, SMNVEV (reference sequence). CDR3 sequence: CASSLEGSGRLYEQYF. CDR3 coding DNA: TGTGCCAGCAGTTTAGAAGGTAGCGGGCGACTCTACGAGCAGTACTTC.

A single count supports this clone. The chain's CDR3 is CASSPTSGQETQYF. In DNA, the CDR3 is TGTGCCAGCTCACCAACCTCTGGCCAAGAGACCCAGTACTTC. The V and J genes are TRBV18 and TRBJ2-5; D uncertain. CDR3 length: 14 amino acids. CDR1 and CDR2 from the germline V gene are KGHSH and LQKENI. V lost 2 bases to trimming and J lost 1 base, with 8 bases between them.

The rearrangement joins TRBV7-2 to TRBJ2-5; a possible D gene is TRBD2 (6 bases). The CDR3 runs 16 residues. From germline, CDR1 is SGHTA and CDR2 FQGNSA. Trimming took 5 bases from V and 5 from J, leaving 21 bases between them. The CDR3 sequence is CASSKSPSVLGETQYF. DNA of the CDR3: TGTGCCAGCAGCAAGTCGCCTAGCGTCTTGGGGGAGACCCAGTACTTC.

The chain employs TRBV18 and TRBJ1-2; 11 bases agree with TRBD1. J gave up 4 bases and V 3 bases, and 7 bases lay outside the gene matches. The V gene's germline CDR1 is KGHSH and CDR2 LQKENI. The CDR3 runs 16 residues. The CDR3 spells CASSPRFGTGGYGYTF. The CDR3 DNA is TGTGCCAGCTCACCCCGTTTTGGGACAGGGGGCTATGGCTACACCTTC.

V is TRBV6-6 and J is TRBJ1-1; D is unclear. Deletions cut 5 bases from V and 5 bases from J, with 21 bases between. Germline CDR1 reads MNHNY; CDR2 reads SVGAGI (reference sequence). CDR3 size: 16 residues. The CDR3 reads CASSLSVHSVFTEAFF. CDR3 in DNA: TGTGCCAGCAGTCTGTCGGTCCATAGTGTGTTTACTGAAGCTTTCTTT.

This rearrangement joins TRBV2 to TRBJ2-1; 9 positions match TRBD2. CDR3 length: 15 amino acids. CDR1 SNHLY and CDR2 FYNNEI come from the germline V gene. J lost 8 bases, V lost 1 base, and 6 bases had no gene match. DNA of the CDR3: TGTGCCAGCAGTGAAGTTGGGGTAGCGGGAGATGAGCAGTTCTTC. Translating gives CASSEVGVAGDEQFF.

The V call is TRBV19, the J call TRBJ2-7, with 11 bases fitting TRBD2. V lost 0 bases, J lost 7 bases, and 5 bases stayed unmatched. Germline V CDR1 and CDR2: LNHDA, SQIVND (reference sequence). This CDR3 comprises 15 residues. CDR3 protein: CASSIDSGRAREQYF. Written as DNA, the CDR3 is TGTGCCAGTAGTATAGATAGCGGGAGGGCGAGGGAGCAGTACTTC.

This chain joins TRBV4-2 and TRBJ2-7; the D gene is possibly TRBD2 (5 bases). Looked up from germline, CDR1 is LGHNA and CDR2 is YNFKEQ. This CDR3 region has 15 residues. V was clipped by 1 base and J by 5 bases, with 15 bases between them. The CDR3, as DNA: TGTGCCAGCAGCCAAGGATCACTAGATAGGCACGAGCAGTACTTC. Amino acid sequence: CASSQGSLDRHEQYF.

Written as DNA, the CDR3 is TGCGCCAGCAGCCAAGTATCCCTCGGGATGACCCCAGAGACCCAGTACTTC. It yields the protein CASSQVSLGMTPETQYF. This chain connects TRBV4-1 to TRBJ2-5; weak D call: TRBD2 (5 bases). Deletions cut 1 base from V and 4 bases from J, with 19 bases between. CDR1 and CDR2 from the germline V gene are MGHRA and YSYEKL. CDR3 length: 17 residues.

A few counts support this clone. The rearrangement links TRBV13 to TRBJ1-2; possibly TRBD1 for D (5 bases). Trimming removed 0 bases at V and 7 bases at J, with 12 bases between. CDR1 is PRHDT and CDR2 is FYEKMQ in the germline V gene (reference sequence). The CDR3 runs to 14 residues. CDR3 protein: CASSLGRTLPGYTF. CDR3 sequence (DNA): TGTGCCAGCAGCTTAGGCCGGACACTCCCTGGCTACACCTTC. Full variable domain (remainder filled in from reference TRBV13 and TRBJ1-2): AAGVIQSPRHLIKEKRETATLKCYPIPRHDTVYWYQQGPGQDPQFLISFYEKMQSDKGSIPDRFSAQQFSDYHSELNMSSLELGDSALYFCASSLGRTLPGYTFGSGTRLTVV.

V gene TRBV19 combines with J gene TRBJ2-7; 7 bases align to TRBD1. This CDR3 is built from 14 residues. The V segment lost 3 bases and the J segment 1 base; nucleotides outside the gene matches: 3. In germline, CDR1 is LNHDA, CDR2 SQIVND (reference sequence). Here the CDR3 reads CASSMTDRSYEQYF. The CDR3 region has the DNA TGTGCCAGTAGTATGACGGACAGGTCCTACGAGCAGTACTTC.

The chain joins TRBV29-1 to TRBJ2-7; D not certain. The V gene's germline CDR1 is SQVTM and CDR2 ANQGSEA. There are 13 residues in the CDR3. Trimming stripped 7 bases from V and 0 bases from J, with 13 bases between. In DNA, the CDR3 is TGCAGCGCAATACCGGACGGCTCCTACGAGCAGTACTTC. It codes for CSAIPDGSYEQYF.

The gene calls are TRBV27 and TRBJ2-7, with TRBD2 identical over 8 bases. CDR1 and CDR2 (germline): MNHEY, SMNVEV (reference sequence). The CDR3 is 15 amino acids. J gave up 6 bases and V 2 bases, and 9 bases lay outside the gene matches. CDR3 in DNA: TGTGCCAGCAGTTTAGGTCCGGGACTAGGCTTCGAGCAGTACTTC. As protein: CASSLGPGLGFEQYF.

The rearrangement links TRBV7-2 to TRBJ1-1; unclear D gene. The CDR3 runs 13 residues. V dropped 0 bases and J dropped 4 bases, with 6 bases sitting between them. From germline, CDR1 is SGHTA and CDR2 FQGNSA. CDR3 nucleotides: TGTGCCAGCAGCTTAGCAGGTGTCACTGAAGCTTTCTTT. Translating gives CASSLAGVTEAFF.

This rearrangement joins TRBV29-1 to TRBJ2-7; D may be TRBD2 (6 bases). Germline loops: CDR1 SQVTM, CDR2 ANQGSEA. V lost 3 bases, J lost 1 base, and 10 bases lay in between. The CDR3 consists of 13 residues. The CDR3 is CSVDWGDSYEQYF. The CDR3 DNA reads TGCAGCGTTGATTGGGGGGATTCCTACGAGCAGTACTTC.

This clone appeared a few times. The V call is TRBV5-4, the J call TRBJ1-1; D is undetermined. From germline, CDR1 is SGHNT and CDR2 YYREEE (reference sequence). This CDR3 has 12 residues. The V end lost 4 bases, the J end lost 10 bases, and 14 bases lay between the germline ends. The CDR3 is CASSEEGMGAFF. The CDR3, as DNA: TGTGCCAGCAGCGAGGAGGGAATGGGAGCTTTCTTT.

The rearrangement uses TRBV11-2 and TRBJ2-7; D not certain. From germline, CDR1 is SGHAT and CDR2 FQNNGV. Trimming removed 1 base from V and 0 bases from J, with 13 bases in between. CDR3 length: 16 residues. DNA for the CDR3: TGTGCCAGCAGCTTAGTATGGGAACACCCCTCCTACGAGCAGTACTTC. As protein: CASSLVWEHPSYEQYF.